The following is a T cell receptor (beta chain) sequence with its context. This sample is part of a study of blood T cell repertoires in COVID-19. Overall study: Researchers got acute and convalescent COVID-19 samples from the United States, Italy and Spain. From T cells, B-cell-depleted T cells, or PBMCs came the material, which was cDNA or gDNA.

Original handling: Amplification of reference gene primers provided the estimated nucleated cell counts. Using immunoSEQ multiplex PCR, the repertoire was profiled, and TCRdb retains in-frame clones only, with some absent. V, J and clone size are those of that table, while D and trimming were read from the DNA. Among over 250,000 clones listed, over 75% were seen once. Per the germline V gene, CDR1 is GTSNPN and CDR2 is SVGIG (reference sequence). With 2 bases removed from V and 4 bases from J, the gap between germline ends came to 20 bases. The CDR3 has 16 residues. The TCR comes from a human donor in a cohort sampled during active COVID-19. Sequenced: peripheral blood. This chain uses TRBV30 with TRBJ1-1; D may be TRBD1 (6 bases). The CDR3 sequence: CAWSPTYRVGTTEAFF. The CDR3 nucleotides read TGTGCCTGGAGTCCAACCTACAGGGTCGGGACCACTGAAGCTTTCTTT. Full variable domain (outside the CDR3, taken from reference TRBV30 and TRBJ1-1): SQTIHQWPATLVQPVGSPLSLECTVEGTSNPNLYWYRQAAGRGLQLLFYSVGIGQISSEVPQNLSASRPQDRQFILSSKKLLLSDSGFYLCAWSPTYRVGTTEAFFGQGTRLTVV.